The T cell receptor beta chain described here comes from a study of identical twins. Overall study findings and caveats: A lower insertion count was a feature of abundant cord blood beta clonotypes, with no such feature in memory repertoires. Models underestimated out-of-frame TCR alpha sharing in monozygotic twins. Out-of-frame alpha sequences common to twins were enriched for low generation probability. Beta out-of-frame sequences displayed a weaker excess of sharing between twins.

TCRdb fed the 5' RACE reads into MiXCR, producing one record per CDR3 protein. The data hold under 350,000 distinct CDR3 sequences, with roughly 10% observed a single time. In this sample, this clonotype turned up many times. Its antigen remains unidentified. After removal of 1 base from V and 1 base from J, the junction contained 9 bases not matched to a gene. CDR3 length equals 17 residues. Per the germline V gene, CDR1 is SEHNR and CDR2 is FQNEAQ (reference sequence). The sample also formed part of further work on yellow fever vaccine responses in identical twins.

The sequence came from a woman between 18 and 29 years old in good health. Sequenced input: CD8+ T cells sorted from blood. This sequence joins TRBV7-9 and TRBJ2-7; 8 bases match TRBD1. The CDR3 DNA sequence: TGTGCCAGCAGCTTAGGCCACGGGACAGGAATTTCCTACGAGCAGTACTTC. Its protein product is CASSLGHGTGISYEQYF.